The sequence of this T cell receptor (beta chain) was determined in a study of T cells in Graves' hyperthyroidism and ophthalmopathy. Study observations and caveats: A model of 13 V-J features distinguished ophthalmopathy from stable hyperthyroidism.

Trimming removed 1 base from V and 6 bases from J, with 17 bases in between. This CDR3 has 16 residues. CDR1 is SNHLY and CDR2 is FYNNEI in the germline V gene. Blood from later-ophthalmopathy patients was taken at first hyperthyroidism diagnosis. The PBMCs were taken from roughly 10 ml of fresh peripheral blood. Amplification of TCR beta CDR3 regions used RNA as the template. When the TCR CDR3 underwent first-round RT-PCR, the HTBI primer set was used. MiXCR, run by TCRdb on the multiplex PCR reads, gives a single entry per CDR3 protein. The repertoire holds 550,000 to 850,000 distinct CDR3 sequences, with roughly a sixth as singletons. This clonotype has a count of ten or more. Antigen specificity is unknown.

This clonotype was obtained from a woman aged 45-65 years with Graves' hyperthyroidism that later progressed to Graves' ophthalmopathy. Sequenced sample: blood. The genes are TRBV2 and TRBJ2-3; D may be TRBD2 (5 bases). CDR3 sequence reads: CASSEGRATRADTQYF. CDR3 nucleotide sequence: TGTGCCAGCAGTGAAGGCCGGGCTACTAGGGCGGATACGCAGTATTTT.